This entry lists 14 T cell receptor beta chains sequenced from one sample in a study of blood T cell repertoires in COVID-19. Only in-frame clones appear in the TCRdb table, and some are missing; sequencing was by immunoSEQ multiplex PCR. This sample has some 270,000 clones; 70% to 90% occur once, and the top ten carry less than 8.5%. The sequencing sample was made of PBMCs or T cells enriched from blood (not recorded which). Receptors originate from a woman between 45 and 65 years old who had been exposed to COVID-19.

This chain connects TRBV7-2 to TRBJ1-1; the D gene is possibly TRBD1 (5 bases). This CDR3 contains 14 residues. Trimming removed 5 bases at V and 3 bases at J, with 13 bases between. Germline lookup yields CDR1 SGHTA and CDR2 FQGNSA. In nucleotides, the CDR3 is TGTGCCAGCAGCCCACGCAGGGCGCACACTGAAGCTTTCTTT. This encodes CASSPRRAHTEAFF.

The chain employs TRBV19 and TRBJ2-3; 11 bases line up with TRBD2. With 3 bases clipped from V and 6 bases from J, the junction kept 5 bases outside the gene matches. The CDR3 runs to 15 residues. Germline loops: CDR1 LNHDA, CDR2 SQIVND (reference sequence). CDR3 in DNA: TGTGCCAGTAGTATTAGCGGGGGGGCAGGGGATACGCAGTATTTT. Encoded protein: CASSISGGAGDTQYF.

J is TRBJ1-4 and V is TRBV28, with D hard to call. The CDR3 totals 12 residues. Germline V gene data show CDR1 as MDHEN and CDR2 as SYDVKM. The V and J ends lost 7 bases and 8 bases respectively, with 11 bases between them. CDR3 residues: CASMGRGEKLFF. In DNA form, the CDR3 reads TGTGCCAGCATGGGGAGAGGAGAAAAACTGTTTTTT.

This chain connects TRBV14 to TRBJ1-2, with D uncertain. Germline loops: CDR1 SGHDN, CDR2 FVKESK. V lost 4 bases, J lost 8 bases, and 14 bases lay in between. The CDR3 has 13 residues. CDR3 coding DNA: TGTGCCAGCAGCCCCGGACGGAGGGTAGGCTACACCTTC. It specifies CASSPGRRVGYTF.

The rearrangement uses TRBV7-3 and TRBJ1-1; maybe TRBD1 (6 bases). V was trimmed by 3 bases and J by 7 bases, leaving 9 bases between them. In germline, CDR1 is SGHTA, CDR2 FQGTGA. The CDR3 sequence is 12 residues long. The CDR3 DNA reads TGTGCCAGCAGCTTCACGACAGGTGAAGCTTTCTTT. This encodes CASSFTTGEAFF.

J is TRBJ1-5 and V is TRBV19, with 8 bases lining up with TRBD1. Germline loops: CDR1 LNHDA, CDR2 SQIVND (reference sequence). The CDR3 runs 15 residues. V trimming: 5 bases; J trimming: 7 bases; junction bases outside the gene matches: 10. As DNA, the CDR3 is TGTGCCAGTAGTCGGACAGGGCAATTAAGACAGCCCCAGCATTTT. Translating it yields CASSRTGQLRQPQHF.

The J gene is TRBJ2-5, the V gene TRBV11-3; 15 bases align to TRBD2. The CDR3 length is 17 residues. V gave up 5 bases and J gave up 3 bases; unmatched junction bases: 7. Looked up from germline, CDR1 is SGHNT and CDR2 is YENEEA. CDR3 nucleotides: TGTGCCAGCAGCCCCGGGACTAGCGGGGGGCTAGAAGAGACCCAGTACTTC. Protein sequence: CASSPGTSGGLEETQYF.

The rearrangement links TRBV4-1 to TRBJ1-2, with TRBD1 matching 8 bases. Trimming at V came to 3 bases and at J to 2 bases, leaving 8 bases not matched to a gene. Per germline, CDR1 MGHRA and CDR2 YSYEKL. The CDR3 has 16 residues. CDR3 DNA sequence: TGCGCCAGCAGCCACGAAGGGACAGGACGGAACTATGGCTACACCTTC. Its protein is CASSHEGTGRNYGYTF.

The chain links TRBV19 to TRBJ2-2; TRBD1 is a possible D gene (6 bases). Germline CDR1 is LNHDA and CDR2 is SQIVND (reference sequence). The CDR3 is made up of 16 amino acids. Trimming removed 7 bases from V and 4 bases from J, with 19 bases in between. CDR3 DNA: TGTGCCAGTACTTCCCATATTGGCAGGGGCACCGGGGAGCTGTTTTTT. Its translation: CASTSHIGRGTGELFF.

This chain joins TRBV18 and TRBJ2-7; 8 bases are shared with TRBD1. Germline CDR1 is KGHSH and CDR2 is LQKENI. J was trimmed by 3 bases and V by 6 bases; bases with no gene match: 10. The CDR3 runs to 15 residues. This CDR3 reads CASSPDRGVSYEQYF. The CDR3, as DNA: TGTGCCAGCTCCCCCGACAGGGGAGTTAGCTACGAGCAGTACTTC.

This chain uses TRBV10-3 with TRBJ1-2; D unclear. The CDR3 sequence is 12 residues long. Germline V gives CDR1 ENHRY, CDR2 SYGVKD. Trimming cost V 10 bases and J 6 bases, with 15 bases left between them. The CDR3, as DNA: TGTGCCACCCGGGAGGGCCCCGATGGCTACACCTTC. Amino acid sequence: CATREGPDGYTF.

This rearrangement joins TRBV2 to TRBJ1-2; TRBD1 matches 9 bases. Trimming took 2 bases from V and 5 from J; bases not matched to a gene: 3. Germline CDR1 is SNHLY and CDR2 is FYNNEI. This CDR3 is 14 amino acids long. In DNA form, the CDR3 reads TGTGCCAGCAGTGAAATGGACAGGGGATATGGCTACACCTTC. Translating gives CASSEMDRGYGYTF.

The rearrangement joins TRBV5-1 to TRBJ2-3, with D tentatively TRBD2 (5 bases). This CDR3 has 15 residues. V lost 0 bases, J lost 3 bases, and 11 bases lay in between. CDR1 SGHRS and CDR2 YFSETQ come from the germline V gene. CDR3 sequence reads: CASSLEWGETDTQYF. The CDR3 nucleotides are TGCGCCAGCAGCTTGGAATGGGGAGAGACAGATACGCAGTATTTT.

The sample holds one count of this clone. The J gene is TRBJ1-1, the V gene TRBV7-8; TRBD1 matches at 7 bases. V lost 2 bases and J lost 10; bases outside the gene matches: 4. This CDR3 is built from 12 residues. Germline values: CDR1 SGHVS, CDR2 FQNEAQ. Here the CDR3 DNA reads TGTGCCAGCAGCTTAAGTGGGACAGCAGCTTTCTTT. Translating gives CASSLSGTAAFF.